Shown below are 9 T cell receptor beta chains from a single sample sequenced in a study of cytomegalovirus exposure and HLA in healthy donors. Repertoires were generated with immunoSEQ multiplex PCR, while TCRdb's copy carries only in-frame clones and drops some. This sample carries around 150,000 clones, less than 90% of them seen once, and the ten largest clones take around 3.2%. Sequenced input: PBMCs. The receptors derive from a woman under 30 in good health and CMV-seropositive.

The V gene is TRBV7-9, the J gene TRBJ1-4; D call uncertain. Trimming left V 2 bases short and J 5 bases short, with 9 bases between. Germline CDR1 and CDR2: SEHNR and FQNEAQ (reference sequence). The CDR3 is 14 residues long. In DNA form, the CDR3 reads TGTGCCAGCAGCTTACGGGGTGAAAATGAAAAACTGTTTTTT. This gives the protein CASSLRGENEKLFF.

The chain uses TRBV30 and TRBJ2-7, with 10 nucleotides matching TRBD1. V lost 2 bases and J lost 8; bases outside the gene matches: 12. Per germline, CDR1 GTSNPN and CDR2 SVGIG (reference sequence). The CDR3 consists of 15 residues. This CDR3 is CAWSPPGTGVSKQYF. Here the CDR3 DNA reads TGTGCCTGGAGTCCCCCCGGGACAGGGGTCTCCAAGCAGTACTTC. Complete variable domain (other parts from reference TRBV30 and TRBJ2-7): SQTIHQWPATLVQPVGSPLSLECTVEGTSNPNLYWYRQAAGRGLQLLFYSVGIGQISSEVPQNLSASRPQDRQFILSSKKLLLSDSGFYLCAWSPPGTGVSKQYFGPGTRLTVT.

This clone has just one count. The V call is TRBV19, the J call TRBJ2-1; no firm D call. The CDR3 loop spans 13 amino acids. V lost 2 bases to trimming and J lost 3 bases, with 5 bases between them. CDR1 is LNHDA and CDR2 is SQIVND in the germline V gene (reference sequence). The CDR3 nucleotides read TGTGCCAGTAGTATACAGGACTACAATGAGCAGTTCTTC. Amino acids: CASSIQDYNEQFF.

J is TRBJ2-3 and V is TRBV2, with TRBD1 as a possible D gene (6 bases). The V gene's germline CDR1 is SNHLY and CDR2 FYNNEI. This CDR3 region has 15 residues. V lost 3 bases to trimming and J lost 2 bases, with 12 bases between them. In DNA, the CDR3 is TGTGCCAGCAGTGAGGACAGAACCTTCACAGATACGCAGTATTTT. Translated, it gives CASSEDRTFTDTQYF.

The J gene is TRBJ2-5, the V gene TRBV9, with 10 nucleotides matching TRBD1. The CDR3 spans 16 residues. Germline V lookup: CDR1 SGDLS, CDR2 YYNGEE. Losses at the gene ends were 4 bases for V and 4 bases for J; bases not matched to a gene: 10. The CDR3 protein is CASSSPDRGRRETQYF. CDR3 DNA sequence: TGTGCCAGCAGCTCCCCCGACAGGGGGCGGCGAGAGACCCAGTACTTC.

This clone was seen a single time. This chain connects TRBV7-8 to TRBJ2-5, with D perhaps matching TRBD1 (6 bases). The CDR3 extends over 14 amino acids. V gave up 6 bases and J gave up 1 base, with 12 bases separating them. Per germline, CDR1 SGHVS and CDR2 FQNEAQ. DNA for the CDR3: TGTGCCAGCAGGAACAGGGCCGTCCAAGAGACCCAGTACTTC. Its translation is CASRNRAVQETQYF.

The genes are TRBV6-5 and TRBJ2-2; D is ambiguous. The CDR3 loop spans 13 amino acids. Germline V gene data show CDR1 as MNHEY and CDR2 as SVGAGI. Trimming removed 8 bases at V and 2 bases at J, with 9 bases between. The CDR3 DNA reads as TGTGCCAGCGCGAATTCAAACACCGGGGAGCTGTTTTTT. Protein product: CASANSNTGELFF.

The CDR3 sequence is CASSQLDRDYYEQYF. The CDR3 bases are TGTGCCAGCAGCCAACTGGACAGGGACTACTACGAGCAGTACTTC. J is TRBJ2-7 and V is TRBV14; a weak D match, TRBD1 (8 bases). Germline lookup yields CDR1 SGHDN and CDR2 FVKESK. V lost 2 bases and J lost 3, with 14 bases in between. The CDR3 sequence is 15 residues long.

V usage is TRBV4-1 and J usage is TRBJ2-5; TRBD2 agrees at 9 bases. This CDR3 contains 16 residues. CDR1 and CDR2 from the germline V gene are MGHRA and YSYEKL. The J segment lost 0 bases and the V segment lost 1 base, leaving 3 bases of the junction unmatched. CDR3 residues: CASSQGSGRYQETQYF. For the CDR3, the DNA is TGCGCCAGCAGCCAAGGGAGCGGGAGGTACCAAGAGACCCAGTACTTC.